The 7 T cell receptor beta chains below all came from one sample that was sequenced in a study of shared clonotypes between healthy human individuals. CD8 cells regarded as naive lacked CD45RO, were positively chosen for CCR7, and omitted terminally differentiated effector memory CD45RA+ cells. Some clones are missing from TCRdb's copy, which holds only in-frame ones; the method was immunoSEQ multiplex PCR. The profile shows about 2,200,000 clones, approximately 94% of them singletons. The sequenced sample consisted of naive CD8+ T cells from PBMCs. The receptors were gathered from a man between 18 and 29 years old in good health. Some clones in this sample may be carry-over from other donors' samples.

V and J are TRBV28 and TRBJ2-7; D is ambiguous. Germline loops: CDR1 MDHEN, CDR2 SYDVKM. The germline V and J ends were trimmed by 3 bases and 3 bases, with 15 bases remaining between them. The CDR3 covers 15 residues. The CDR3 here is CASSFTPSKHYEQYF. In DNA form, the CDR3 reads TGTGCCAGCAGTTTTACCCCCTCCAAGCACTACGAGCAGTACTTC. Together with reference TRBV28 and TRBJ2-7, the CDR3 gives the full variable domain: DVKVTQSSRYLVKRTGEKVFLECVQDMDHENMFWYRQDPGLGLRLIYFSYDVKMKEKGDIPEGYSVSREKKERFSLILESASTNQTSMYLCASSFTPSKHYEQYFGPGTRLTVT.

CDR3 bases: TGTGCCAGCAGCCCCCACAGGGACGAGCAGTACTTC. Translating gives CASSPHRDEQYF. V usage is TRBV14 and J usage is TRBJ2-7; the D gene is possibly TRBD1 (6 bases). Trimming left V 4 bases short and J 5 bases short, with 9 bases between. The CDR3 extends over 12 amino acids. Germline CDR1 SGHDN, CDR2 FVKESK.

The chain employs TRBV5-6 and TRBJ2-1; 16 positions match TRBD2. Trimming removed 4 bases from V and 2 bases from J; junction bases left unmatched: 6. The CDR3 length is 18 residues. CDR1 and CDR2 from the germline V gene are SGHDT and YYEEEE. The CDR3 is CASSPKGLAGGPYNEQFF. The DNA for the CDR3 is TGTGCCAGCAGCCCGAAGGGACTAGCGGGAGGGCCCTACAATGAGCAGTTCTTC.

This chain uses TRBV11-2 with TRBJ2-4; D remains unclear. Germline values: CDR1 SGHAT, CDR2 FQNNGV. Trimming shortened V by 2 bases and J by 0 bases, and 2 bases separated the two germline ends. This CDR3 has 13 residues. The CDR3 is CASSLQAKNIQYF. CDR3 in DNA: TGTGCCAGCAGCTTACAAGCCAAAAACATTCAGTACTTC.

As to this clone: Other DNA sequences of this sample code for an identical CDR3. The chain has TRBV27 and TRBJ2-2, with unresolved D. The germline V gene encodes CDR1 MNHEY and CDR2 SMNVEV (reference sequence). The CDR3 runs to 13 residues. V lost 6 bases, J lost 5 bases, and 10 bases lay in between. CDR3 residues: CASSPRLTGELFF. DNA for the CDR3: TGTGCCAGCAGCCCCCGACTGACCGGGGAGCTGTTTTTT.

The rearrangement uses TRBV7-9 and TRBJ1-2, with D unclear. The germline gives CDR1 SEHNR, CDR2 FQNEAQ (reference sequence). The CDR3 loop spans 15 amino acids. Deletions cut 5 bases from V and 6 bases from J, with 19 bases between. The CDR3 loop reads CASSPLRRLLDGYTF. The CDR3 nucleotides are TGTGCCAGCAGCCCACTTAGGAGGTTACTCGATGGCTACACCTTC.

The CDR3 bases are TGTGCCAGCAGCTTAACGGGCTACGGAGATACGCAGTATTTT. Protein sequence: CASSLTGYGDTQYF. The V and J genes are TRBV7-3 and TRBJ2-3, with D uncertain. V lost 0 bases and J lost 5, with 9 bases in between. The CDR3 extends over 14 amino acids. Per the germline V gene, CDR1 is SGHTA and CDR2 is FQGTGA. Supplemented by reference TRBV7-3 and TRBJ2-3, the full variable domain reads GAGVSQTPSNKVTEKGKYVELRCDPISGHTALYWYRQSLGQGPEFLIYFQGTGAADDSGLPNDRFFAVRPEGSVSTLKIQRTERGDSAVYLCASSLTGYGDTQYFGPGTRLTVL.